The sequence of this TCR beta chain was determined in a study of regulatory T cells in long-lasting Graves disease. Study as a whole: Duration of antithyroid drug therapy among newly diagnosed Graves' patients was under 3 months. Findings of the study overall: The study found lower TCR diversity in persistent Graves' patients than in newly diagnosed ones.

The table lists this clonotype with a few counts. Antigen: not known. Building the TCR beta libraries relied on iRepertoire HTBI primers, and CDR3 regions underwent Arm-PCR. TCRdb called the multiplex PCR reads again in MiXCR, with one record for every CDR3 protein. The repertoire includes about 530,000 distinct CDR3 sequences, 15% to 20% of them detected once, and 20% to 25% sits in the top ten. Time point here: newly diagnosed GD, antithyroid drugs for less than 3 months. The TCR library was made from RNA extracted from PBMCs. These data were also reused for a study on T cells in Graves' hyperthyroidism and ophthalmopathy. As that report states: First-round RT-PCR targeting the TCR CDR3 was performed with the HTBI primer set.

The clonotype was recovered from a woman aged 40-60 years with Graves disease. The material sequenced was peripheral blood mononuclear cells (PBMCs), taken at new diagnosis, from a patient treated with antithyroid drugs.

The CDR3 DNA reads TGCGCCAGCAGTTACCGGGCCGTGAACACCGGGGAGCTGTTTTTT. Translating gives CASSYRAVNTGELFF. V is TRBV4-1 and J is TRBJ2-2; D is uncertain. Trimming shortened V by 6 bases and J by 1 base, and 12 bases separated the two germline ends. The CDR3 extends over 15 amino acids. The germline CDR1 and CDR2 sequences are MGHRA and YSYEKL.